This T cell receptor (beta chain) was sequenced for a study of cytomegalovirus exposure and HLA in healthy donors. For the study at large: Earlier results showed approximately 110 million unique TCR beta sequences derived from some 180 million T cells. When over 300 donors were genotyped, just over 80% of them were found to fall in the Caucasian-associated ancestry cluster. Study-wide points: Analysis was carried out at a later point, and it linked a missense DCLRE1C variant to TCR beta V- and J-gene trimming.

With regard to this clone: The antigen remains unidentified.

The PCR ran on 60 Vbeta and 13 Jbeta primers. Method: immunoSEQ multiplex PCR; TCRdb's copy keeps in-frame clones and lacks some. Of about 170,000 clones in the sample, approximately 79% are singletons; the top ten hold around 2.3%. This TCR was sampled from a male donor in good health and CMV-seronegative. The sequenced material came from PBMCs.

The CDR3 region is CASSLGSSGRDSYF. CDR3 in DNA: TGTGCCAGCAGTTTAGGAAGTTCGGGCAGGGATTCGTACTTC. The V gene is TRBV28, the J gene TRBJ2-7, with a tentative D call TRBD1 (5 bases). The CDR3 covers 14 residues. The V gene lost 2 bases and the J gene lost 12 bases, with 20 bases spanning the gap. From germline, CDR1 is MDHEN and CDR2 SYDVKM. Supplemented by reference TRBV28 and TRBJ2-7, the full variable domain reads DVKVTQSSRYLVKRTGEKVFLECVQDMDHENMFWYRQDPGLGLRLIYFSYDVKMKEKGDIPEGYSVSREKKERFSLILESASTNQTSMYLCASSLGSSGRDSYFGPGTRLTVT.